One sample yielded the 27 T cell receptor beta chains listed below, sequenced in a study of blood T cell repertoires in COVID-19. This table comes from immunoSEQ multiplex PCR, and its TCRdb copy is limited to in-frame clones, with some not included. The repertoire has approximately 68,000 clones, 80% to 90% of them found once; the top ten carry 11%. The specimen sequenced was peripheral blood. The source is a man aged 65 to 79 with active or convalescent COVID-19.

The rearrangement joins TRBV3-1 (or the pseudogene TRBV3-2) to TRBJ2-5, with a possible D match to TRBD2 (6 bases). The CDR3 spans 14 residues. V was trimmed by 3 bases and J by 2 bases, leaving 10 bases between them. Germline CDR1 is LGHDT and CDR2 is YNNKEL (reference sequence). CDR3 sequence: CASSHRDLQETQYF. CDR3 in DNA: TGTGCCAGCAGCCACCGGGACTTACAAGAGACCCAGTACTTC.

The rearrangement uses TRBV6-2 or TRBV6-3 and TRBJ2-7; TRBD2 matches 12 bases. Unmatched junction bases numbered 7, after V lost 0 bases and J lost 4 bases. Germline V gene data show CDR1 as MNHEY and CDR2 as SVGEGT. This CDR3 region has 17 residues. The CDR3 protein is CASSYSTSGSYRYEQYF. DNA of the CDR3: TGTGCCAGCAGTTACTCGACTAGCGGGAGTTATAGGTACGAGCAGTACTTC.

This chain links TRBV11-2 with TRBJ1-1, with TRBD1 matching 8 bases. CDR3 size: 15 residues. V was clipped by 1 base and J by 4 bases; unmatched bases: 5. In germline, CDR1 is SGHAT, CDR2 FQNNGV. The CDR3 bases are TGTGCCAGCAGCTTAGGTGCAGGGGGCGGCACTGAAGCTTTCTTT. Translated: CASSLGAGGGTEAFF.

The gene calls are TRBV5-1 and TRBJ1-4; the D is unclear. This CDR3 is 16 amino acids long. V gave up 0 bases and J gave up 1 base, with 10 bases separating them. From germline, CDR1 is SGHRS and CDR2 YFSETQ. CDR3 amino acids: CASSLGVARTNEKLFF. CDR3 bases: TGCGCCAGCAGCTTGGGGGTAGCGAGAACTAATGAAAAACTGTTTTTT.

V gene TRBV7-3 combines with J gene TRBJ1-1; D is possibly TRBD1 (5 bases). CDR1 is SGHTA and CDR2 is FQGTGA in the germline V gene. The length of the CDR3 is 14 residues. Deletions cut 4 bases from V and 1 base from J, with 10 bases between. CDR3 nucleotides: TGTGCCAGCAGCTCTGGACACCCGAACACTGAAGCTTTCTTT. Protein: CASSSGHPNTEAFF.

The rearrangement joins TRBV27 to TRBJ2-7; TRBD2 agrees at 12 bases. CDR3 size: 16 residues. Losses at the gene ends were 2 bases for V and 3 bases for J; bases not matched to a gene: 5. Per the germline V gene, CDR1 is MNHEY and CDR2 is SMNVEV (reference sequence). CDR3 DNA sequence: TGTGCCAGCAGTTTAGCCGGGACTAGCGGGTACTACGAGCAGTACTTC. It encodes CASSLAGTSGYYEQYF.

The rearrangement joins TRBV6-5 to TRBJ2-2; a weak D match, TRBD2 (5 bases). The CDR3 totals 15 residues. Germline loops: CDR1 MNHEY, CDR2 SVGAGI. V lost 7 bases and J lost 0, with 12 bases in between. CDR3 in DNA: TGTGCCAGCACGGGGTTCGGGGCGAACACCGGGGAGCTGTTTTTT. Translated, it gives CASTGFGANTGELFF.

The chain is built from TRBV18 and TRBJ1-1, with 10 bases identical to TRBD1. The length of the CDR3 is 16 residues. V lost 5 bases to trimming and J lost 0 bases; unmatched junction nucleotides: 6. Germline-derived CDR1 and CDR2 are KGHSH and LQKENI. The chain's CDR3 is CASSAGTGALNTEAFF. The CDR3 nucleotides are TGTGCCAGCTCAGCCGGGACAGGGGCTCTGAACACTGAAGCTTTCTTT.

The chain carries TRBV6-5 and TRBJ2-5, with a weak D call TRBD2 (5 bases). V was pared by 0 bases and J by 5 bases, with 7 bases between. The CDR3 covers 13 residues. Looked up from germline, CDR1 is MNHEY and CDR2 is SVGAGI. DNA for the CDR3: TGTGCCAGCAGTTACTCTACGGGGGAGACCCAGTACTTC. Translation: CASSYSTGETQYF.

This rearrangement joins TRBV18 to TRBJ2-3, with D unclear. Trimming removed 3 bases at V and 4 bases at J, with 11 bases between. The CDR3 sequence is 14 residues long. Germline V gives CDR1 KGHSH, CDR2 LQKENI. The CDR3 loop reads CASSPRQVSDTQYF. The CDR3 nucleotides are TGTGCCAGCTCACCCCGGCAGGTATCAGATACGCAGTATTTT. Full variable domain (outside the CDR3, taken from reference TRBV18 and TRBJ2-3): NAGVMQNPRHLVRRRGQEARLRCSPMKGHSHVYWYRQLPEEGLKFMVYLQKENIIDESGMPKERFSAEFPKEGPSILRIQQVVRGDSAAYFCASSPRQVSDTQYFGPGTRLTVL.

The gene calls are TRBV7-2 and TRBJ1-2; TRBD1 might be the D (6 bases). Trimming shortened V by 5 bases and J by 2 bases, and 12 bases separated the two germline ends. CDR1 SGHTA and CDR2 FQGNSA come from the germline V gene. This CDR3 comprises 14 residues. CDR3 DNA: TGTGCCAGCAGCGACCGAACAGGGAACTATGGCTACACCTTC. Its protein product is CASSDRTGNYGYTF.

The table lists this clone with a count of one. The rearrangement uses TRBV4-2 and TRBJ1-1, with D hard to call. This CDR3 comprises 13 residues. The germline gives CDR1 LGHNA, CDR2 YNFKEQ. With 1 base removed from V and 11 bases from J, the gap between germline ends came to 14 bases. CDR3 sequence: CASSQARLDSAFF. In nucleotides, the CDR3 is TGTGCCAGCAGCCAAGCGAGGCTAGATTCGGCTTTCTTT.

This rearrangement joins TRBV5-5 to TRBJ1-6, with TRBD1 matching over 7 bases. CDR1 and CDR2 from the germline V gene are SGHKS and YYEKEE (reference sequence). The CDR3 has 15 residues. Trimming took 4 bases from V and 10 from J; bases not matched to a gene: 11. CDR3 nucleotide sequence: TGTGCCAGCAGCCCGGGACCCTCAGGGGGGTCACCCCTCCACTTT. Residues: CASSPGPSGGSPLHF.

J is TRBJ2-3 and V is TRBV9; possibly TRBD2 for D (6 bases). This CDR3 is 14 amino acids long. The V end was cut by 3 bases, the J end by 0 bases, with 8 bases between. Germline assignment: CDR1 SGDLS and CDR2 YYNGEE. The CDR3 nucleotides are TGTGCCAGCAGCGGTGGACTAAGCACAGATACGCAGTATTTT. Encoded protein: CASSGGLSTDTQYF.

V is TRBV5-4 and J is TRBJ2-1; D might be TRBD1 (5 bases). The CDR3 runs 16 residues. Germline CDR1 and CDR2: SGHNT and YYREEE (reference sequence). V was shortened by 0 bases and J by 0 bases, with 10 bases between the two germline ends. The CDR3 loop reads CASSLDNRNSYNEQFF. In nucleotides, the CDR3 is TGTGCCAGCAGCTTGGATAACAGGAACTCCTACAATGAGCAGTTCTTC.

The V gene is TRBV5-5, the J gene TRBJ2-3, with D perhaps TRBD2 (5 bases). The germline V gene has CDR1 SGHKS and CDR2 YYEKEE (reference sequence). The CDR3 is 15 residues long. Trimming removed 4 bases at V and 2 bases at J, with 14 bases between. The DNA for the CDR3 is TGTGCCAGCAGCCCCATGGGAGTACTCACAGATACGCAGTATTTT. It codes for CASSPMGVLTDTQYF.

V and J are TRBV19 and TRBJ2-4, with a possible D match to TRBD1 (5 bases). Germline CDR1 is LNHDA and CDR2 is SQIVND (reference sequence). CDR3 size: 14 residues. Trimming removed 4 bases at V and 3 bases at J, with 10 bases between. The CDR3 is CASSTGNGKNIQYF. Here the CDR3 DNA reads TGTGCCAGTAGTACAGGGAATGGCAAAAACATTCAGTACTTC. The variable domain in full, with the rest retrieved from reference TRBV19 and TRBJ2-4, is DGGITQSPKYLFRKEGQNVTLSCEQNLNHDAMYWYRQDPGQGLRLIYYSQIVNDFQKGDIAEGYSVSREKKESFPLTVTSAQKNPTAFYLCASSTGNGKNIQYFGAGTRLSVL.

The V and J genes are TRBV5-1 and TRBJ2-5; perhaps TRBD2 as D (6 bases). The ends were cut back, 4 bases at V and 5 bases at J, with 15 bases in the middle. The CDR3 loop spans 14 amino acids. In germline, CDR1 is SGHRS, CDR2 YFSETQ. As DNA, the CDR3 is TGCGCCAGCAGCGCAAGCGGGTCGGGGGAGACCCAGTACTTC. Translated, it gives CASSASGSGETQYF.

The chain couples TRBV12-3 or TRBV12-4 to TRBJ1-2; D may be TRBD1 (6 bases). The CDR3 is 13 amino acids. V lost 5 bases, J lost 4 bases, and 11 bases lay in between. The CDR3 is CASSPGQTYGYTF. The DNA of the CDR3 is TGTGCCAGCAGTCCCGGACAGACCTATGGCTACACCTTC.

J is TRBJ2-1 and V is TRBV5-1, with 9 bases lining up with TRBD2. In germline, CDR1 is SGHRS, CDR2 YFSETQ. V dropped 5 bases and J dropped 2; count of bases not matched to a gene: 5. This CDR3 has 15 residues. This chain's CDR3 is CASSSSGITYNEQFF. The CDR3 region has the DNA TGCGCCAGCAGTTCTAGCGGGATTACCTACAATGAGCAGTTCTTC. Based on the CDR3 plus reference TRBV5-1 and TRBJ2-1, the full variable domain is KAGVTQTPRYLIKTRGQQVTLSCSPISGHRSVSWYQQTPGQGLQFLFEYFSETQRNKGNFPGRFSGRQFSNSRSEMNVSTLELGDSALYLCASSSSGITYNEQFFGPGTRLTVL.

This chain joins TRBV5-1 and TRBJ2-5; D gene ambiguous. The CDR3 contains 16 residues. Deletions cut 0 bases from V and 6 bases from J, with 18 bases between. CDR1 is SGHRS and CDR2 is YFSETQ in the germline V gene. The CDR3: CASSLGSSRFVKTQYF. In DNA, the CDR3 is TGCGCCAGCAGCTTGGGTTCCAGTCGTTTCGTAAAGACCCAGTACTTC.

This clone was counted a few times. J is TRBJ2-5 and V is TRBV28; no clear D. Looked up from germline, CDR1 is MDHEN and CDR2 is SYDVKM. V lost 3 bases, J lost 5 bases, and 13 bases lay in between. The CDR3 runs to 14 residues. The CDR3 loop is CASSFARNVETQYF. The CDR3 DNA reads TGTGCCAGCAGTTTTGCCAGGAATGTGGAGACCCAGTACTTC.

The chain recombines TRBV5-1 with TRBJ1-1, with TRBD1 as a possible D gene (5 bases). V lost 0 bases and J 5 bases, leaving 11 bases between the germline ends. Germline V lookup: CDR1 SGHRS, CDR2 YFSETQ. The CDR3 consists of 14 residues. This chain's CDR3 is CASSLASRGTEAFF. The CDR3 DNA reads TGCGCCAGCAGCTTGGCCTCTAGGGGTACTGAAGCTTTCTTT.

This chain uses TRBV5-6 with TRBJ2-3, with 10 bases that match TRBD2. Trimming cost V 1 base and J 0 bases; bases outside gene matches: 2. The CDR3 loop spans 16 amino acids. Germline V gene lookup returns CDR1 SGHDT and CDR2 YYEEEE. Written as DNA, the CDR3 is TGTGCCAGCAGCTTGCGGACTAGCGGTAGCACAGATACGCAGTATTTT. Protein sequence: CASSLRTSGSTDTQYF.

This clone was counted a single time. The CDR3 nucleotides are TGTGCCAGCAGCCACCTGACAGGGGGTCTCTACGAGCAGTACTTC. Translation gives CASSHLTGGLYEQYF. The chain joins TRBV7-2 to TRBJ2-7; 9 nucleotides line up with TRBD1. Unmatched junction bases numbered 8, after V lost 5 bases and J lost 3 bases. Germline V lookup: CDR1 SGHTA, CDR2 FQGNSA. The CDR3 is 15 amino acids.

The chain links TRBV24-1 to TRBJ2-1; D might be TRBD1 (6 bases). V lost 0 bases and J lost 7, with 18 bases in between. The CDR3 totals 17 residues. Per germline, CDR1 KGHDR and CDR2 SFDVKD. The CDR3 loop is CATSDLHGQTGLNEQFF. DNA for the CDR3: TGTGCCACCAGTGATTTGCACGGACAGACCGGGCTGAATGAGCAGTTCTTC.

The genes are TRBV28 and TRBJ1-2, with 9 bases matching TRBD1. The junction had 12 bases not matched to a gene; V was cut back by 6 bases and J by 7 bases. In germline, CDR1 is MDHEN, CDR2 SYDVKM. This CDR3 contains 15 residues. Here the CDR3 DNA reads TGTGCCAGCAGCCGTACAGGGGGCGCTGGGGGTGGCTACACCTTC. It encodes CASSRTGGAGGGYTF.